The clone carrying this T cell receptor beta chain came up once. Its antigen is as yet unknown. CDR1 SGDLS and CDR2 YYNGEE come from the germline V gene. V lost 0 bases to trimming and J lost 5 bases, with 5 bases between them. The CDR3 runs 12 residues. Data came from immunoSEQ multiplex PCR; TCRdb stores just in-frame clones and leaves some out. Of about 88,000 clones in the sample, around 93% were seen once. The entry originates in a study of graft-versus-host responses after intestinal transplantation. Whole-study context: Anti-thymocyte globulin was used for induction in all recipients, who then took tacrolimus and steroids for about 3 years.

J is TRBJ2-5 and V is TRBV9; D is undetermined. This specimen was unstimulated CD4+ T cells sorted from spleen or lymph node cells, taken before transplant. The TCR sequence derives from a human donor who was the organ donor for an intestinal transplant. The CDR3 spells CASSVGAETQYF. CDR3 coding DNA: TGTGCCAGCAGCGTAGGGGCGGAGACCCAGTACTTC.